The clone carrying this T cell receptor (beta chain) was found a few times. V lost 5 bases, J lost 3 bases, and 5 bases lay in between. The germline gives CDR1 SEHNR, CDR2 FQNEAQ (reference sequence). This CDR3 region has 11 residues. Researchers sorted participants into cohorts using their self-reported clinical history. Donors in Cohort 3 who had recovered were those with two negative PCRs, healthcare professional clearance, or resolution of their symptoms. The data were taken from a study of blood T cell repertoires in COVID-19. Study context: The United States, Italy and Spain provided the acute and convalescent COVID-19 samples.

In the original analysis: Estimated nucleated cell counts came from reference gene primer amplification. Sequencing used immunoSEQ multiplex PCR; TCRdb keeps in-frame clones, though not all of them. V and J calls and clone size are given by that table; D and trimming were obtained from the DNA. Among fewer than 350,000 clones, around 84% were seen once, and the ten largest hold under 3%. Sequenced input: PBMCs or T cells enriched from blood (not recorded which). This rearrangement joins TRBV7-9 to TRBJ2-7; D ambiguous. The source of this sequence is a woman aged 50 to 60 who had recovered from COVID-19. The CDR3 sequence is CASSTSYEQYF. In DNA, the CDR3 is TGTGCCAGCAGCACCAGCTACGAGCAGTACTTC. The entire variable domain, with the rest obtained from reference TRBV7-9 and TRBJ2-7, is as follows: DTGVSQNPRHKITKRGQNVTFRCDPISEHNRLYWYRQTLGQGPEFLTYFQNEAQLEKSRLLSDRFSAERPKGSFSTLEIQRTEQGDSAMYLCASSTSYEQYFGPGTRLTVT.